This passage covers 13 T cell receptor beta chains from one sample sequenced in a study of blood T cells in healthy people across ages. Then a second PCR, running about 6 to 12 cycles, was carried out with a sample-barcoded 5' primer and a J-beta primer mix. TCRdb ran MiXCR on the 5' RACE reads and lists one entry per CDR3 protein. Of some 760,000 distinct CDR3 sequences in the sample, more than 20% were seen once. These data were also filed under a second study, of T cells of mothers and their children.

The sample was blood. Receptors were obtained from a boy aged 10-17 years in good health.

V and J are TRBV29-1 and TRBJ2-7; 7 positions agree with TRBD1. Germline values: CDR1 SQVTM, CDR2 ANQGSEA. The CDR3 sequence is 13 residues long. V was pared by 5 bases and J by 1 base, with 5 bases of the junction left unmatched. CDR3 residues: CSVRDRASYEQYF. The DNA for the CDR3 is TGCAGCGTTAGAGACAGGGCGTCCTACGAGCAGTACTTC.

This clonotype was counted between two and nine times. The J gene is TRBJ2-7, the V gene TRBV6-1, with 7 nucleotides matching TRBD1. The V gene's germline CDR1 is MNHNS and CDR2 SASEGT. The CDR3 length is 14 residues. Trimming took 7 bases from V and 2 from J; bases not matched to a gene: 8. The CDR3: CASIQGGIPYEQYF. The CDR3 DNA is TGTGCCAGCATCCAAGGGGGCATTCCCTACGAGCAGTACTTC.

A few counts support this clonotype. The chain links TRBV11-2 to TRBJ2-3, with 8 bases that match TRBD2. The CDR3 consists of 16 residues. Germline V gives CDR1 SGHAT, CDR2 FQNNGV. Germline trimming cut 4 bases from V and 5 bases from J; bases unmatched to any gene: 11. This CDR3 reads CASSSTGTSMVDTQYF. The DNA for the CDR3 is TGTGCCAGCAGCTCGACCGGGACTAGTATGGTAGATACGCAGTATTTT.

This clonotype was seen a few times. The chain combines TRBV25-1 with TRBJ2-2; D is ambiguous. CDR3 length: 13 amino acids. V lost 0 bases, J lost 6 bases, and 5 bases lay in between. Germline-derived CDR1 and CDR2 are MGHDK and SYGVNS. The CDR3 loop is CASSEYFAGELFF. The CDR3 nucleotides are TGTGCCAGCAGTGAATATTTCGCCGGGGAGCTGTTTTTT.

The V gene is TRBV7-9, the J gene TRBJ2-5, with D unclear. Looked up from germline, CDR1 is SEHNR and CDR2 is FQNEAQ (reference sequence). This CDR3 region has 14 residues. V shed 5 bases and J shed 5 bases, with 15 bases lying between them. Written as DNA, the CDR3 is TGTGCCAGCAGCCCTCTCTTTGGTTCGGAGACCCAGTACTTC. This encodes CASSPLFGSETQYF.

This clonotype was found a few times. The chain is built from TRBV6-1 and TRBJ2-1, with 9 bases matching TRBD1. This CDR3 spans 15 amino acids. The germline CDR1 and CDR2 sequences are MNHNS and SASEGT. The trim removed 6 bases at V and 9 bases at J, leaving 12 bases unmatched. DNA of the CDR3: TGTGCCAGCAGAAAACCCGGGACAGGGATCCGTGAGCAGTTCTTC. Amino acid sequence: CASRKPGTGIREQFF.

There are a few counts of this clonotype. The chain links TRBV7-2 to TRBJ2-5; 9 bases are a match to TRBD2. The CDR3 has 15 residues. The ends lost 3 bases at V and 4 bases at J; junction bases unmatched: 6. The V gene's germline CDR1 is SGHTA and CDR2 FQGNSA. CDR3 protein: CASSLGLASGETQYF. The CDR3 DNA follows: TGTGCCAGCAGCTTGGGACTAGCATCGGGAGAGACCCAGTACTTC.

This clonotype was recorded a few times. This chain joins TRBV6-5 and TRBJ2-7; 10 nucleotides match TRBD2. CDR3 length: 15 residues. V dropped 5 bases and J dropped 3; count of bases not matched to a gene: 7. Germline CDR1 MNHEY, CDR2 SVGAGI. The DNA for the CDR3 is TGTGCCAGCAGTCCGACCGGGACTAGCGTCTACGAGCAGTACTTC. Residues: CASSPTGTSVYEQYF.

This sequence joins TRBV20-1 and TRBJ2-5; the D call may be TRBD1 or TRBD2 (6 bases each). Matching the DNA end better, TRBJ2-7 makes the J call doubtful. CDR1 DFQATT and CDR2 SNEGSKA come from the germline V gene (reference sequence). CDR3 length: 16 residues. The CDR3 region has the DNA TGCAGTGCTAGAGCCCTGGGGGGCGGGATTATTTACGAGCAGTACTTC. Translation gives CSARALGGGIIYEQYF.

This clonotype appeared a few times. This rearrangement joins TRBV18 to TRBJ2-5; a weak D match, TRBD1 (5 bases). TRBJ2-1 explains the end of the DNA better; the J call may be wrong. There are 15 residues in the CDR3. Germline V gene sequence: CDR1 KGHSH, CDR2 LQKENI. The CDR3 region is CASSPSGQGRNEQFF. CDR3 nucleotide sequence: TGTGCCAGCTCACCATCGGGTCAGGGTCGAAATGAGCAGTTCTTC.

The V call is TRBV3-1, the J call TRBJ2-5; D is perhaps TRBD2 (5 bases). The J call may be incorrect, as the DNA end agrees better with TRBJ2-1. The CDR3 extends over 16 amino acids. Germline assignment: CDR1 LGHDT and CDR2 YNNKEL (reference sequence). DNA for the CDR3: TGTGCCAGCAGCGCGCTTGTGGAGGCCCCGAAGAATGAGCAGTTCTTC. This codes for CASSALVEAPKNEQFF.

V gene TRBV7-2 combines with J gene TRBJ2-3, with 11 bases identical to TRBD2. Germline V CDR1 and CDR2: SGHTA, FQGNSA. Trimming cost V 3 bases and J 3 bases; bases outside gene matches: 11. The CDR3 sequence is 18 residues long. In DNA, the CDR3 is TGTGCCAGCAGCTTCTGGGTAGCGGGGGGGCCTGGTACAGATACGCAGTATTTT. Encoded protein: CASSFWVAGGPGTDTQYF.

This clonotype was detected many times. The rearrangement links TRBV9 to TRBJ2-5; D is ambiguous. V was shortened by 5 bases and J by 1 base, with 9 bases between the two germline ends. Germline assignment: CDR1 SGDLS and CDR2 YYNGEE. The CDR3 has 13 amino acids. The CDR3 reads CASSVGPQETQYF. In nucleotides, the CDR3 is TGTGCCAGCAGTGTCGGACCCCAAGAGACCCAGTACTTC.